This entry lists 10 T cell receptor beta chains sequenced from one sample in a study of blood T cell repertoires in COVID-19. Assay used: immunoSEQ multiplex PCR; TCRdb lists only in-frame clones, some missing. There are under 300,000 clones in the sample; about 91% occur only once, and 2% to 3% lies in the top ten. Source material: PBMCs or T cells enriched from blood (not recorded which). The receptors were gathered from a woman between 40 and 55 years old with acute COVID-19.

V usage is TRBV7-9 and J usage is TRBJ2-1, with D tentatively TRBD2 (6 bases). Per the germline V gene, CDR1 is SEHNR and CDR2 is FQNEAQ (reference sequence). Trimming left V 2 bases short and J 4 bases short, with 9 bases between. This CDR3 has 14 amino acids. The CDR3 region has the DNA TGTGCCAGCAGCTTAAGTAGCGGTTACAATGAGCAGTTCTTC. Its protein product is CASSLSSGYNEQFF. The full variable domain, completed using reference TRBV7-9 and TRBJ2-1, is DTGVSQNPRHKITKRGQNVTFRCDPISEHNRLYWYRQTLGQGPEFLTYFQNEAQLEKSRLLSDRFSAERPKGSFSTLEIQRTEQGDSAMYLCASSLSSGYNEQFFGPGTRLTVL.

This clone was detected once. V and J are TRBV27 and TRBJ1-1; weak D call: TRBD1 (6 bases). Trimming cost V 2 bases and J 4 bases, with 11 bases left between them. CDR1 is MNHEY, CDR2 SMNVEV, per germline (reference sequence). The CDR3 consists of 14 residues. The CDR3 region is CASSLGNRATEAFF. Here the CDR3 DNA reads TGTGCCAGCAGTTTAGGCAACAGGGCCACTGAAGCTTTCTTT.

With regard to this clone: Likely a read error: the CDR3 ends without its conserved phenylalanine or tryptophan. It is unclear where the CDR3 begins or ends on the DNA, so no DNA is shown, and the CDR3 is as TCRdb lists it. V is TRBV23-1 and J is TRBJ1-1; the table calls TRBD1, which could not be checked here. TRBV23-1 is flagged as an ORF with uncertain function. The CDR3 is 10 amino acids in total, end residues counted. CDR3: CASSQGGQGI.

The chain is built from TRBV7-2 and TRBJ2-2; no firm D call. Trimming shortened V by 5 bases and J by 7 bases, and 11 bases separated the two germline ends. This CDR3 is 13 amino acids long. Germline assignment: CDR1 SGHTA and CDR2 FQGNSA. The CDR3 coding sequence is TGTGCCAGCAGCGATAGTAATCACGGGGAGCTGTTTTTT. Its translation is CASSDSNHGELFF.

The chain has TRBV4-3 and TRBJ2-3; D is possibly TRBD2 (6 bases). With 3 bases removed from V and 2 bases from J, the gap between germline ends came to 15 bases. The CDR3 contains 16 residues. Germline CDR1 LGHNA, CDR2 YSLEER. The CDR3 DNA is TGCGCCAGCAGCCACTCCCCCCCGGGGGACACAGATACGCAGTATTTT. Translated, it gives CASSHSPPGDTDTQYF.

The CDR3 nucleotides are TGTGCCAGCAGCACCCGGGACAAGGGCAATGAGCAGTTCTTC. This sequence encodes CASSTRDKGNEQFF. The V call is TRBV7-2, the J call TRBJ2-1; TRBD1 might be the D (6 bases). In germline, CDR1 is SGHTA, CDR2 FQGNSA. V dropped 5 bases and J dropped 6 bases, with 14 bases sitting between them. The CDR3 sequence is 14 residues long.

V usage is TRBV9 and J usage is TRBJ1-3; the D gene is possibly TRBD1 (6 bases). CDR1 is SGDLS and CDR2 is YYNGEE in the germline V gene. This CDR3 spans 16 amino acids. Trimming pared 4 bases from V and 6 bases from J, leaving 20 bases between. The CDR3 DNA follows: TGTGCCAGCAGCTTCCCTTCACAGGGTCGGGAAAACACCATATATTTT. Its protein is CASSFPSQGRENTIYF. The full variable domain, completed using reference TRBV9 and TRBJ1-3, is DSGVTQTPKHLITATGQRVTLRCSPRSGDLSVYWYQQSLDQGLQFLIQYYNGEERAKGNILERFSAQQFPDLHSELNLSSLELGDSALYFCASSFPSQGRENTIYFGEGSWLTVV.

The V gene is TRBV5-4, the J gene TRBJ1-2; D remains unclear. The CDR3 loop spans 13 amino acids. The ends were cut back, 4 bases at V and 4 bases at J, with 11 bases in the middle. Germline V gene lookup returns CDR1 SGHNT and CDR2 YYREEE (reference sequence). The DNA for the CDR3 is TGTGCCAGCAGCATTCGAGGGCTCTATGGCTACACCTTC. As protein: CASSIRGLYGYTF.

This chain joins TRBV15 and TRBJ2-2; D may be TRBD1 (6 bases). Germline V CDR1 and CDR2: LNHNV, YYDKDF (reference sequence). The CDR3 sequence is 17 residues long. Between the trimmed V and J ends, which lost 0 bases and 1 base, there was a span of 12 bases. The DNA of the CDR3 is TGTGCCACCAGCAGAGATAAGGGGACACTGAACACCGGGGAGCTGTTTTTT. It codes for CATSRDKGTLNTGELFF.

The CDR3 coding sequence is TGTGCCAGCAGTGACAGGGGCCTAGGGGATGGCTACACCTTC. Encoded protein: CASSDRGLGDGYTF. This chain links TRBV28 with TRBJ1-2; TRBD1 matches at 8 bases. This CDR3 is built from 14 residues. Germline CDR1 MDHEN, CDR2 SYDVKM. J lost 6 bases, V lost 5 bases, and 8 bases had no gene match.